This record looks at one T cell receptor (beta chain) sequence and its context. What it recognizes is unknown. Assay: immunoSEQ multiplex PCR; the TCRdb copy retains only in-frame clones and omits some. The sample holds approximately 90,000 clones, roughly 85% seen once. Trimming stripped 4 bases from V and 4 bases from J, with 16 bases between. CDR3 length equals 15 residues. The V gene's germline CDR1 is MNHEY and CDR2 SMNVEV (reference sequence). This entry comes from a study of radiotherapy plus CTLA-4 blockade in lung cancer. Study-level findings and limits: TCR clones of tumor origin grew in blood after radiotherapy plus ipilimumab.

The receptor comes from a human donor with non-small cell lung cancer who had stable disease on radiotherapy plus ipilimumab. The rearrangement joins TRBV27 to TRBJ2-5; TRBD1 or TRBD2 may be the D gene (6 bases each). The material was peripheral blood, obtained from a patient treated with radiotherapy plus ipilimumab. The CDR3: CASSSPGGRRETQYF. CDR3 DNA: TGTGCCAGCAGTTCCCCTGGGGGGCGCCGAGAGACCCAGTACTTC.